Sequencing of this TCR beta chain was carried out in a study of shared clonotypes between healthy human individuals. Study-wide findings and caveats: Generation of non-shared clonotypes was less probable than generation of clonotypes shared by all four donors.

Some clones are missing from TCRdb's copy, which holds only in-frame ones; the method was immunoSEQ multiplex PCR. The sample gives about 2.1 million clones, 85% to 95% of which show up once; about 1.6% is in the top ten. V gave up 2 bases and J gave up 3 bases, with 8 bases separating them. CDR1 MNHEY and CDR2 SVGAGI come from the germline V gene. This CDR3 comprises 13 residues. Note on this clone: Antigen: not known.

In the naive CD8 group, cells lacked CD45RO and were positively selected for CCR7, so terminally differentiated effector memory CD45RA+ cells were left out. This clonotype was sampled from a man in his late teens or twenties in good health. Some clones in this sample may be carry-over from other donors' samples. Input material: naive CD8+ T cells from PBMCs. This chain joins TRBV6-5 and TRBJ2-7; possibly TRBD2 for D (5 bases). For the CDR3, the DNA is TGTGCCAGCAGTTACCAGGAGGACTACGAGCAGTACTTC. It encodes CASSYQEDYEQYF.